Reported below is one T cell receptor beta chain. Its antigen remains unknown. Terminally differentiated effector memory CD45RA+ cells were excluded from the naive CD8 cells, which were CD45RO-negative and positively selected for CCR7. Data came from immunoSEQ multiplex PCR; TCRdb stores just in-frame clones and leaves some out. The data hold around 1.9 million clones, with approximately 94% observed a single time. This sample was included in a study of shared clonotypes between healthy human individuals. The overall study: In total, the donors were two women and a few men aged 18 to 49. Three plates each covered CD4 naive and memory; CD8 naive two, CD8 memory one. Study outcomes and limitations: Naive subsets generally exceeded memory subsets in estimated richness. Shared clonotypes across all four donors exceeded non-shared ones in generation probability.

Source material: naive CD8+ T cells from PBMCs. The receptor comes from a young man in good health. Some clones in this sample may be carry-over from other donors' samples.

As DNA, the CDR3 is TGTGCCAGCAGTTCCACCCACAGACTTGGGTACGAGCAGTACTTC. Its translation is CASSSTHRLGYEQYF. The chain has TRBV28 and TRBJ2-7; D is ambiguous. Germline values: CDR1 MDHEN, CDR2 SYDVKM. Trimming pared 4 bases from V and 4 bases from J, leaving 17 bases between. The CDR3 runs 15 residues.